This entry describes one T cell receptor (beta chain). A much larger clonotype is one base distant, so this may be a read error. Noted time point: newly diagnosed GD, antithyroid drugs for less than 3 months. PBMC-derived RNA was used for the TCR library. The entry originates in a study of regulatory T cells in long-lasting Graves disease. The germline V gene encodes CDR1 MDHEN and CDR2 SYDVKM. Trimming cost V 6 bases and J 6 bases; bases outside gene matches: 9. There are 15 residues in the CDR3. Construction of TCR beta libraries relied on iRepertoire HTBI primers and on Arm-PCR targeting CDR3 regions. TCRdb processed the multiplex PCR reads anew with MiXCR; each CDR3 protein has one entry. The profile covers about 540,000 distinct CDR3 sequences, with about 13% appearing a single time and roughly a tenth taken by the ten largest. Another study also made use of these data, one on T cells in Graves' hyperthyroidism and ophthalmopathy.

This sequence joins TRBV28 and TRBJ2-1; 9 bases are a match to TRBD2. Sample: peripheral blood mononuclear cells (PBMCs), taken at new diagnosis, from a patient treated with antithyroid drugs. The clonotype originates from a man younger than 40 with Graves disease. The CDR3 DNA follows: TGTGCCAGCAGCAGAGCGGGAGCGGGAGGCAATGAGCAGTTCTTC. It codes for CASSRAGAGGNEQFF. Full variable domain (remainder filled in from reference TRBV28 and TRBJ2-1): DVKVTQSSRYLVKRTGEKVFLECVQDMDHENMFWYRQDPGLGLRLIYFSYDVKMKEKGDIPEGYSVSREKKERFSLILESASTNQTSMYLCASSRAGAGGNEQFFGPGTRLTVL.